This TCR beta chain emerged from a study of T cell repertoires in cytomegalovirus infection. TCRdb reprocessed the reads via MiXCR and lists one record per CDR3 protein. The table includes almost 550,000 distinct CDR3 sequences, 15% to 20% detected once. V gave up 1 base and J gave up 3 bases; unmatched junction bases: 8. The CDR3 is made up of 16 amino acids. The V gene's germline CDR1 is MNHNS and CDR2 SASEGT. This clonotype occurred many times. V is TRBV6-1 and J is TRBJ2-7; 8 bases map to TRBD1. The TCR was taken from a human donor in good health (CMV status not recorded). Some clones in this sample may be carry-over from other donors' samples. Sample: CD8+ T cells from PBMCs. CDR3 sequence reads: CASSEGQGFEDYEQYF. The CDR3 bases are TGTGCCAGCAGTGAAGGACAGGGGTTCGAGGACTACGAGCAGTACTTC.